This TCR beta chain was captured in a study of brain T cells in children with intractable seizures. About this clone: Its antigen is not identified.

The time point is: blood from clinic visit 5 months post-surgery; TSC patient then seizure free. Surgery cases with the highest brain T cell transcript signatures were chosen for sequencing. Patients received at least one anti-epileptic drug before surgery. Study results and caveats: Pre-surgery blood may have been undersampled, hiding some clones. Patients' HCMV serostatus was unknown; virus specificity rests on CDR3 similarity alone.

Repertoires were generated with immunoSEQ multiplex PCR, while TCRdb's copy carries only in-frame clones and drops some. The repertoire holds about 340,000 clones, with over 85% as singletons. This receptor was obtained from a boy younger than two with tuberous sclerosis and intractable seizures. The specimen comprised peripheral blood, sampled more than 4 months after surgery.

The CDR3 loop is CASSLARYTEAFF. For the CDR3, the DNA is TGTGCCAGCAGCTTGGCCAGGTACACTGAAGCTTTCTTT. The rearrangement links TRBV5-6 to TRBJ1-1; D not resolved. Germline V gene sequence: CDR1 SGHDT, CDR2 YYEEEE. This CDR3 has 13 residues. The ends were cut back, 0 bases at V and 3 bases at J, with 6 bases in the middle.